These T cell receptor beta chains were read from a single sample in a study of control samples from healthy donors and cancer patients. Sequencing was performed with immunoSEQ multiplex PCR; in TCRdb, only in-frame clones are kept and a portion is missing. Among about 92,000 clones listed, 82% were seen once. Sequenced material: blood. These receptors were taken from a woman aged 60-70 years in good health. The CDR3 runs from the conserved cysteine through the conserved F or W. D genes are given only for firm matches. Where a row states a size, it is once, few, many or the class of an expanded clone; other rows omit it.

D: TRBD2
V: TRBV5-4
J: TRBJ2-5
size: -
CDR3: CASTRGGRKETQYF
DNA: TGTGCCAGCACCCGGGGGGGGCGCAAGGAGACCCAGTACTTC

D: TRBD1
V: TRBV9
J: TRBJ1-1
size: once
CDR3: CASSVTGGATEAFF
DNA: TGTGCCAGCAGCGTCACAGGGGGCGCCACTGAAGCTTTCTTT

D: -
V: TRBV24-1
J: TRBJ2-3
size: -
CDR3: CATSVGGYTQYF
DNA: TGTGCCACCAGTGTTGGTGGTTATACGCAGTATTTT

D: -
V: TRBV13
J: TRBJ2-2
size: -
CDR3: CASMDLTGELFF
DNA: TGTGCCAGCATGGACCTTACCGGGGAGCTGTTTTTT

D: -
V: TRBV21-1
J: TRBJ2-1
size: -
CDR3: CARVMGGPDNEQFF
DNA: TGTGCCAGAGTCATGGGAGGACCCGACAATGAGCAGTTCTTC

D: -
V: TRBV7-2
J: TRBJ2-1
size: -
CDR3: CASNPNFGGRYNEQFF
DNA: TGTGCCAGCAACCCAAACTTCGGGGGGCGGTACAATGAGCAGTTCTTC

D: -
V: TRBV28
J: TRBJ1-4
size: -
CDR3: CASSLRPSNEKLFF
DNA: TGTGCCAGCAGCCTTCGGCCGTCTAATGAAAAACTGTTTTTT

D: TRBD1
V: TRBV6-5
J: TRBJ1-1
size: few
CDR3: CASSSQPGGGNTEAFF
DNA: TGTGCCAGCAGTTCACAGCCAGGGGGCGGGAACACTGAAGCTTTCTTT

D: -
V: TRBV5-1
J: TRBJ2-3
size: -
CDR3: CASSSGGQSTDTQYF
DNA: TGCGCCAGCAGCTCGGGCGGACAAAGCACAGATACGCAGTATTTT

D: -
V: TRBV18
J: TRBJ1-6
size: -
CDR3: CASSLQSSYNSPLHF
DNA: TGTGCCAGCTCACTACAGAGCTCCTATAATTCACCCCTCCACTTT

D: -
V: TRBV11-2
J: TRBJ2-5
size: -
CDR3: CASSLGGERRPQYF
DNA: TGTGCCAGCAGCTTAGGCGGGGAAAGGAGACCCCAGTACTTC

D: TRBD1
V: TRBV29-1
J: TRBJ1-4
size: -
CDR3: CSVGGYGTGNEKLFF
DNA: TGCAGCGTTGGGGGGTACGGGACAGGGAATGAAAAACTGTTTTTT

D: -
V: TRBV29-1
J: TRBJ2-2
size: -
CDR3: CSVGRSVRPGELFF
DNA: TGCAGCGTGGGTCGCTCCGTCCGGCCCGGGGAGCTGTTTTTT

D: TRBD2
V: TRBV28
J: TRBJ2-3
size: -
CDR3: CASSPGLAGAYTQYF
DNA: TGTGCCAGCAGTCCGGGACTAGCGGGAGCTTATACGCAGTATTTT

D: -
V: TRBV6-1
J: TRBJ1-2
size: -
CDR3: CASSEAIGGRLYGYTF
DNA: TGTGCCAGCAGTGAAGCGATCGGGGGGCGCTTGTATGGCTACACCTTC

D: TRBD2
V: TRBV6-6
J: TRBJ2-3
size: -
CDR3: CASSYLAGDLTDTQYF
DNA: TGTGCCAGCAGTTATCTGGCGGGAGATCTCACAGATACGCAGTATTTT

D: -
V: TRBV6-1
J: TRBJ1-2
size: -
CDR3: CASSSDNYGYTF
DNA: TGTGCCAGCAGTTCCGACAACTATGGCTACACCTTC

D: -
V: TRBV18
J: TRBJ1-3
size: -
CDR3: CASSPLRERDSGNTIYF
DNA: TGTGCCAGCTCACCCTTACGGGAGAGGGACTCTGGAAACACCATATATTTT

D: -
V: TRBV19
J: TRBJ2-1
size: -
CDR3: CASSIIHNAGNEQFF
DNA: TGTGCCAGTAGTATAATACACAACGCGGGCAATGAGCAGTTCTTC

D: TRBD1
V: TRBV7-9
J: TRBJ1-5
size: -
CDR3: CASSTGGASNQPQHF
DNA: TGTGCCAGCAGCACAGGGGGCGCGAGCAATCAGCCCCAGCATTTT

D: -
V: TRBV20-1
J: TRBJ2-7
size: -
CDR3: CSASDGGLRGSYEQYF
DNA: TGCAGTGCTAGTGACGGGGGTTTAAGGGGGTCCTACGAGCAGTACTTC

D: -
V: TRBV19
J: TRBJ2-5
size: -
CDR3: CASSPNFFRGARETQYF
DNA: TGTGCCAGTAGTCCCAACTTTTTCCGGGGAGCGCGGGAGACCCAGTACTTC